The T cell receptor beta chain described here comes from a study of T cell repertoires in cytomegalovirus infection. Turning to the study itself: From public TCR beta signatures came an indication of both CMV infection and matching HLA type. Points from the study as a whole: HLA-C-restricted CMV-specific TCR beta clonotypes were dominant in the ex vivo response. Accumulated public TCR beta family frequency recognized individuals carrying CMV together with the relevant HLA.

About this clonotype itself: The antigen remains unidentified.

TCRdb independently ran MiXCR on the reads; one entry per CDR3 protein. The sample lists approximately 400,000 distinct CDR3 sequences; approximately 31% were seen once. CDR1 and CDR2 from the germline V gene are SGHVS and FNYEAQ. Unmatched junction bases numbered 11, after V lost 5 bases and J lost 7 bases. The CDR3 has 15 amino acids. This clonotype was obtained from a human donor in good health (CMV status not recorded). Some clones in this sample may be carry-over from other donors' samples. The chain couples TRBV7-6 to TRBJ2-1; 7 bases are a match to TRBD1. What was sequenced was PBMCs. The CDR3 nucleotides are TGTGCCAGCAGCACTACTCAGGGGGAGCGAAATGAGCAGTTCTTC. Residues: CASSTTQGERNEQFF. The whole variable domain, filled in from reference TRBV7-6 and TRBJ2-1, reads GAGVSQSPRYKVTKRGQDVALRCDPISGHVSLYWYRQALGQGPEFLTYFNYEAQQDKSGLPNDRFSAERPEGSISTLTIQRTEQRDSAMYRCASSTTQGERNEQFFGPGTRLTVL.